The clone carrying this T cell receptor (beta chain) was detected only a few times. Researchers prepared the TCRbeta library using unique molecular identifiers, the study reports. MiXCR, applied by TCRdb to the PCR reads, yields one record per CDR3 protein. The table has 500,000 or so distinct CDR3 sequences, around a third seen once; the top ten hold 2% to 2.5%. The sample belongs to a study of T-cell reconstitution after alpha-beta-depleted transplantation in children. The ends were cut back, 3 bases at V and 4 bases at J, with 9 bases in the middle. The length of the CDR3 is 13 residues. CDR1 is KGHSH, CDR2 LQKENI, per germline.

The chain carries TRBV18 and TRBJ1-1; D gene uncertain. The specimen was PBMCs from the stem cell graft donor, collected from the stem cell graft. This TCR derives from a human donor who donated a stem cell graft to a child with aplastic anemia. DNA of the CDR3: TGTGCCAGCTCACCCGATAGAGTCACTGAAGCTTTCTTT. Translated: CASSPDRVTEAFF.